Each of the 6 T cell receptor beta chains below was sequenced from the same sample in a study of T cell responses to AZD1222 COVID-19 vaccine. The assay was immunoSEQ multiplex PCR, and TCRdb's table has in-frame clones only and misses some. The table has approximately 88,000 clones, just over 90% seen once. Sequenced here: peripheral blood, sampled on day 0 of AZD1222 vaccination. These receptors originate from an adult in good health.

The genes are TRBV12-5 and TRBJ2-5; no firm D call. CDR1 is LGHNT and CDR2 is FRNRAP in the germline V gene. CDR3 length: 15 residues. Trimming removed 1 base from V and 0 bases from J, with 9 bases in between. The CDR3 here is CASGLGATHQETQYF. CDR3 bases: TGTGCTAGTGGTTTGGGTGCTACCCACCAAGAGACCCAGTACTTC.

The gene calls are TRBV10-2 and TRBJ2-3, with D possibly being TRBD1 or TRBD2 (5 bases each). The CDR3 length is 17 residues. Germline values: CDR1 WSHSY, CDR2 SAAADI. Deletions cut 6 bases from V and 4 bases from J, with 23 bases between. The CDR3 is CASSPGTVHLWADTQYF. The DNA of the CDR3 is TGCGCCAGCAGCCCTGGGACCGTACATCTATGGGCAGATACGCAGTATTTT.

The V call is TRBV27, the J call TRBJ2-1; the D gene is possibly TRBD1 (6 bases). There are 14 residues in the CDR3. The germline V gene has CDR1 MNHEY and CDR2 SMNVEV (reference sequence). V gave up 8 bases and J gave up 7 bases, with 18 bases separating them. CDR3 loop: CASSWTVTGNEQFF. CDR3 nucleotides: TGTGCCAGCTCTTGGACAGTCACGGGGAATGAGCAGTTCTTC.

The DNA of the CDR3 is TGTGCCAGCAGTTTATTCGGGGCTAGCGGGAGAGCCACAGATACGCAGTATTTT. Translated, it gives CASSLFGASGRATDTQYF. The V and J genes are TRBV27 and TRBJ2-3, with TRBD2 matching 10 bases. CDR1 and CDR2 from the germline V gene are MNHEY and SMNVEV (reference sequence). With 1 base clipped from V and 2 bases from J, the junction kept 9 bases outside the gene matches. The CDR3 has 18 amino acids.

CDR3 amino acids: CASSPLAGPYNEQFF. CDR3 DNA sequence: TGTGCCAGCAGTCCACTTGCGGGTCCTTACAATGAGCAGTTCTTC. The gene calls are TRBV27 and TRBJ2-1; D might be TRBD2 (5 bases). CDR3 length equals 15 residues. Germline loops: CDR1 MNHEY, CDR2 SMNVEV (reference sequence). V gave up 5 bases and J gave up 4 bases, with 15 bases separating them.

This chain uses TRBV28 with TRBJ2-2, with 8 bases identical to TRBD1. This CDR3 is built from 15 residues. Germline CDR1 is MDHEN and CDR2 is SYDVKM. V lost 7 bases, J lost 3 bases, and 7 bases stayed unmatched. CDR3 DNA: TGTGCCAGCACCTCAGGACAGGGTGACACCGGGGAGCTGTTTTTT. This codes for CASTSGQGDTGELFF.